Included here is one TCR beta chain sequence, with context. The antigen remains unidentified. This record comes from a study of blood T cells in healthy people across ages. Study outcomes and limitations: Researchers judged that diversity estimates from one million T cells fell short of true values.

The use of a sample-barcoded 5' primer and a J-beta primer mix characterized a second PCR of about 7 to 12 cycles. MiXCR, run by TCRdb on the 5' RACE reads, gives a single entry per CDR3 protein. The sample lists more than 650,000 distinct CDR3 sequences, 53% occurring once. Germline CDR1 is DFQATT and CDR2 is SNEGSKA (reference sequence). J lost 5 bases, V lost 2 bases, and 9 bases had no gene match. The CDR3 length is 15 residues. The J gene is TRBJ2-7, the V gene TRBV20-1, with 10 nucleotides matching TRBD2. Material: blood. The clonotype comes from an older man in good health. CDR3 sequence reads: CSARPGASGRDEQYF. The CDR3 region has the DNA TGCAGTGCTAGACCTGGCGCTAGCGGGAGAGACGAGCAGTACTTC.